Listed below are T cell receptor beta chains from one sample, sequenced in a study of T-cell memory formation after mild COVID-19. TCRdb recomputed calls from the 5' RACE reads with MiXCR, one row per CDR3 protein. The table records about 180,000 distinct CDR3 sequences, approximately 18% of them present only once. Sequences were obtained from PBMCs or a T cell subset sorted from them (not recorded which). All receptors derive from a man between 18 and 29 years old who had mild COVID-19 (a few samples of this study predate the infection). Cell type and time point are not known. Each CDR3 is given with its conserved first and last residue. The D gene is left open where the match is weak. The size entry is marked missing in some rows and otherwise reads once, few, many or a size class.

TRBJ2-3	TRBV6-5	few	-	CASSRTLYADTQYF	TGTGCCAGCAGTCGAACCCTTTACGCAGATACGCAGTATTTT
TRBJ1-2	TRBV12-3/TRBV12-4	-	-	CASSPGLTVGYTF	TGTGCCAGCAGCCCGGGCCTAACCGTTGGCTACACCTTC
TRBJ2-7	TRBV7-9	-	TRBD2	CASSASGGAGEQYF	TGTGCCAGCAGCGCTAGCGGGGGGGCAGGGGAGCAGTACTTC
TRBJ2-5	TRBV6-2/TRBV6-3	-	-	CASSYGLGYQETQYF	TGTGCCAGCAGTTACGGGTTAGGGTACCAAGAGACCCAGTACTTC
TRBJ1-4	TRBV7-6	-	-	CASSTYRRSNEKLFF	TGTGCCAGCAGCACCTACAGGAGATCTAATGAAAAACTGTTTTTT
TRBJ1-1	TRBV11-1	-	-	CASSLGGRIWTEAFF	TGTGCCAGCAGCTTAGGGGGGCGTATTTGGACTGAAGCTTTCTTT
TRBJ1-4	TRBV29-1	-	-	CSVGRDGHEKLFF	TGCAGCGTTGGACGGGACGGCCATGAAAAACTGTTTTTT
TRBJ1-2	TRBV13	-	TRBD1	CASSGQGARGYTF	TGTGCCAGCAGCGGGCAGGGGGCACGGGGCTACACCTTC
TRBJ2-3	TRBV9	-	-	CASSVAPPGLMADTQYF	TGTGCCAGCAGCGTAGCTCCTCCGGGACTCATGGCAGATACGCAGTATTTT
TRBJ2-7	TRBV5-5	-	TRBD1	CASSPQGQGIYEQYF	TGTGCCAGCAGCCCCCAGGGACAGGGTATCTACGAGCAGTACTTC
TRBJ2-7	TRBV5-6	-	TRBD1	CASSLGTGLTIYEQYF	TGTGCCAGCAGCCTCGGGACAGGACTTACCATCTACGAGCAGTACTTC
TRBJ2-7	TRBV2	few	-	CASSEWDRGYEQYF	TGTGCCAGCAGTGAATGGGACCGAGGATACGAGCAGTACTTC
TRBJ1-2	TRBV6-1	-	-	CASTVFSTGYTF	TGTGCCAGCACCGTATTTAGTACCGGCTACACCTTC
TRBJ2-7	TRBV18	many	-	CASSRAGTLYEQYF	TGTGCCAGCTCACGCGCCGGGACACTCTACGAGCAGTACTTC
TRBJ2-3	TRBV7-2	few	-	CASSPHPRPNTQYF	TGTGCCAGCAGCCCCCACCCTAGACCCAATACGCAGTATTTT
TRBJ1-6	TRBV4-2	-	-	CASSAGPGQGMPPLHF	TGTGCCAGCAGCGCCGGCCCCGGGCAGGGGATGCCACCCCTCCACTTT
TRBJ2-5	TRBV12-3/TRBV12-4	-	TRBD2	CASSFVGGEETQYF	TGTGCCAGCAGTTTCGTTGGGGGGGAAGAGACCCAGTACTTC
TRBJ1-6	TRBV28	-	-	CASPQGRTGENSPLHF	TGTGCCAGCCCCCAGGGGCGTACCGGGGAAAATTCACCCCTCCACTTT
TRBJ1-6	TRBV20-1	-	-	CSAEPIRSGGYNSPLHF	TGCAGTGCCGAACCCATTCGCAGCGGAGGGTATAATTCACCCCTCCACTTT
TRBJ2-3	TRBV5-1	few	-	CASSLGGDGDTQYF	TGCGCCAGCAGCCTCGGCGGGGACGGGGATACGCAGTATTTT
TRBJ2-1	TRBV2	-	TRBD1	CASSDDRVEHEQFF	TGTGCCAGCAGTGACGACAGGGTCGAACATGAGCAGTTCTTC
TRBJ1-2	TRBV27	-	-	CASSAHSGSYGYTF	TGTGCCAGCAGTGCCCACAGCGGGAGCTATGGCTACACCTTC
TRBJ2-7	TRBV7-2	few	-	CASSWAKGSYEQYF	TGTGCCAGCAGCTGGGCAAAGGGCTCCTACGAGCAGTACTTC
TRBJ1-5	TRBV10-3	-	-	CAISESTENSNQPQHF	TGTGCCATCAGTGAGTCGACAGAAAATAGCAATCAGCCCCAGCATTTT
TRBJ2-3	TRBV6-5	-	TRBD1	CASRTGGTDTQYF	TGTGCCAGTAGAACAGGGGGCACAGATACGCAGTATTTT
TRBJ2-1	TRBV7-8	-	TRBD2	CASSPKRLAGSRHEQFF	TGTGCCAGCAGCCCAAAAAGACTAGCGGGATCCAGGCACGAGCAGTTCTTC
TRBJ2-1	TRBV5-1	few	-	CASSLSSSYNEQFF	TGCGCCAGCAGCTTGTCGAGCTCCTACAATGAGCAGTTCTTC
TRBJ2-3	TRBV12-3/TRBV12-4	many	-	CASSLEGQLGTQYF	TGTGCCAGCAGTTTAGAAGGGCAACTGGGTACGCAGTATTTT
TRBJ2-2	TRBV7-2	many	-	CASSFLSTGELFF	TGTGCCAGCAGCTTCCTCTCTACCGGGGAGCTGTTTTTT
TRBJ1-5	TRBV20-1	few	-	CSARGGGLNQPQHF	TGCAGTGCTAGAGGGGGAGGCCTAAATCAGCCCCAGCATTTT
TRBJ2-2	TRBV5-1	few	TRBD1	CASSSRTGSQGELFF	TGCGCCAGCAGCTCACGGACAGGCTCCCAAGGGGAGCTGTTTTTT
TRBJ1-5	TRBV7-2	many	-	CASSLVGGNTNQPQHF	TGTGCCAGCAGCTTAGTTGGGGGAAACACCAATCAGCCCCAGCATTTT
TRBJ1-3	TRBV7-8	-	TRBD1	CASSSLGTGVRDTIYF	TGTGCCAGCAGCTCTCTCGGGACAGGGGTGCGAGACACCATATATTTT
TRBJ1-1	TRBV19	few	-	CASSIASNTEAFF	TGTGCCAGTAGTATTGCCTCGAACACTGAAGCTTTCTTT
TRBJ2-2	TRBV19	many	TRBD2	CASKSGSGGPNTGELFF	TGTGCCAGTAAGAGCGGTAGCGGGGGCCCCAACACCGGGGAGCTGTTTTTT
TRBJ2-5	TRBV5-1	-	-	CASSKGPTQETQYF	TGCGCCAGCAGCAAGGGACCGACCCAAGAGACCCAGTACTTC
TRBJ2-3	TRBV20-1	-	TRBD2	CSAWGTSGAVGTDTQYF	TGCAGTGCTTGGGGGACTAGCGGCGCTGTAGGCACAGATACGCAGTATTTT
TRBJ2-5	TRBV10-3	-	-	CAISESIGGSQETQYF	TGTGCCATCAGTGAGTCGATAGGTGGGTCTCAAGAGACCCAGTACTTC
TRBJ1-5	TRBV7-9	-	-	CASAGLGGDQPQHF	TGTGCCAGCGCCGGACTTGGGGGAGATCAGCCCCAGCATTTT
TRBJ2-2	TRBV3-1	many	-	CASSQLSRELFF	TGTGCCAGCAGCCAACTCAGTAGGGAGCTGTTTTTT
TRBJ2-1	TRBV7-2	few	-	CASSSYRQVYNEQFF	TGTGCCAGCAGCTCCTACCGACAGGTATACAATGAGCAGTTCTTC
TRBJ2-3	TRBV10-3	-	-	CAISALGPRDTQYF	TGTGCCATCAGTGCATTGGGGCCAAGGGATACGCAGTATTTT
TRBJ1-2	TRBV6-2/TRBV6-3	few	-	CASSSGVRYGYTF	TGTGCCAGCAGTTCTGGGGTTCGCTATGGCTACACCTTC
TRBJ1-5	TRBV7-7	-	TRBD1	CASSPRDREDDSNQPQHF	TGTGCTAGCAGCCCCCGGGACAGGGAAGACGATAGCAATCAGCCCCAGCATTTT
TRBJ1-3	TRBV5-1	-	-	CASSWGPAGSGNTIYF	TGCGCCAGCAGCTGGGGCCCCGCGGGGTCAGGAAACACCATATATTTT
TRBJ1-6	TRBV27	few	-	CASSPRSSYNSPLHF	TGTGCCAGCAGTCCGCGGAGCTCCTATAATTCACCCCTCCACTTT
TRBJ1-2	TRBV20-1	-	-	CSASTSSSNYGYTF	TGCAGTGCTAGCACCTCTTCTTCTAACTATGGCTACACCTTC
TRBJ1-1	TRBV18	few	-	CASSPPPGGEAFF	TGTGCCAGCTCACCACCGCCGGGGGGCGAAGCTTTCTTT
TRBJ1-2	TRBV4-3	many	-	CASSQAPGSYGYTF	TGCGCCAGCAGCCAAGCTCCGGGATCCTATGGCTACACCTTC
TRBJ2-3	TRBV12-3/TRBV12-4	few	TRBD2	CASSLFSAGDTDTQYF	TGTGCCAGCAGTCTTTTTTCGGCGGGGGACACAGATACGCAGTATTTT
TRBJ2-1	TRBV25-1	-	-	CASSQSDFYNEQFF	TGTGCCAGCAGTCAGTCCGACTTCTACAATGAGCAGTTCTTC
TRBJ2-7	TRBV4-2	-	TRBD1	CASSPGTELYEQYF	TGTGCCAGCAGCCCTGGGACAGAGCTATACGAGCAGTACTTC